This T cell receptor (beta chain) stems from a study of Ad26.COV2.S vaccination and SARS-CoV-2 variants. Findings of the study overall: Spike-specific CD8+ and CD4+ T cell responses reportedly showed substantial breadth after vaccination. Vaccinated and placebo-treated recipients had similar non-spike TCR breadth.

Produced via immunoSEQ multiplex PCR; TCRdb's table is partial and in-frame only. The sample gives 440,000 or so clones, 89% of which show up once; 1.5% to 2% is in the top ten. Concerning this clone itself: Its antigen remains unknown.

Documented treatment: some 19 received Ad26.COV2.S at low or high dose, single or two shots; roughly 5 received placebo; per-sample allocation not given. Day 63 after the first injection of vaccine or placebo was the sampling time. Recruitment in Boston yielded a donor of adult age, 18-55 years. Built on an Ad26 vector, the vaccine expressed Wuhan-strain SARS-CoV-2 spike. This specimen consisted of peripheral blood, obtained in a trial of Ad26.COV2.S vaccine versus placebo. The receptor's source is a person aged 18-60 years who received the Ad26.COV2.S COVID-19 vaccine or a placebo.

This chain's CDR3 is CASSVESSSYEQYF. The DNA for the CDR3 is TGTGCCAGCAGCGTAGAGTCTAGCTCCTACGAGCAGTACTTC. The gene calls are TRBV9 and TRBJ2-7; D gene ambiguous. Deletions cut 0 bases from V and 0 bases from J, with 7 bases between. The CDR3 spans 14 residues. Germline V CDR1 and CDR2: SGDLS, YYNGEE.